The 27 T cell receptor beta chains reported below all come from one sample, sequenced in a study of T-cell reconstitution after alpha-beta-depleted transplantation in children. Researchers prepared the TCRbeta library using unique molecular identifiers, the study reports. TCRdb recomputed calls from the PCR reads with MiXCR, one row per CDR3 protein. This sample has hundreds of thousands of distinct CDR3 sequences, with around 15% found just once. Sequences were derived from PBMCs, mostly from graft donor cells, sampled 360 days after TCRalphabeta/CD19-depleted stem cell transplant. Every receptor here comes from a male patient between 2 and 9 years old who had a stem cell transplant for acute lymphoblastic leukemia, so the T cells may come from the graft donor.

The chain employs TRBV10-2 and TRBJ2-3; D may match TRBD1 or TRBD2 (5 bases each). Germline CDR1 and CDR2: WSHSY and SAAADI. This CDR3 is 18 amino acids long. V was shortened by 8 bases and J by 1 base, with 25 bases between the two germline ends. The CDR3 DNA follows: TGCGCCAGCTTCAATTCGGCCGGGACGGGCACTGGCACAGATACGCAGTATTTT. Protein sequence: CASFNSAGTGTGTDTQYF.

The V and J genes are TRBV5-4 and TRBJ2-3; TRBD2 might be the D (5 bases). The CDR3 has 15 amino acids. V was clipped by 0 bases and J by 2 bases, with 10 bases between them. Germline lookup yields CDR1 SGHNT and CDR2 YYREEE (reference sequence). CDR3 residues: CASSLVGLATDTQYF. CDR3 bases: TGTGCCAGCAGCTTGGTCGGGCTAGCCACAGATACGCAGTATTTT.

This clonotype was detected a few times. The CDR3 loop reads CASSQQGHYEQYF. The CDR3 region has the DNA TGCGCCAGCAGCCAACAGGGTCACTACGAGCAGTACTTC. The chain is built from TRBV4-3 and TRBJ2-7; tentative D call: TRBD1 (5 bases). The germline gives CDR1 LGHNA, CDR2 YSLEER. The CDR3 runs to 13 residues. Trimming pared 2 bases from V and 3 bases from J, leaving 8 bases between.

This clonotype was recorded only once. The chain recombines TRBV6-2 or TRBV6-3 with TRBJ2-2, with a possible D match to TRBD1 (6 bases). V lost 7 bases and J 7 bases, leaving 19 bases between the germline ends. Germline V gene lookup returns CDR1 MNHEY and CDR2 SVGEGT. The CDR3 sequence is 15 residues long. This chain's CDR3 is CASMAGDTIIGELFF. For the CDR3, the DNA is TGTGCCAGCATGGCAGGGGACACCATCATCGGGGAGCTGTTTTTT.

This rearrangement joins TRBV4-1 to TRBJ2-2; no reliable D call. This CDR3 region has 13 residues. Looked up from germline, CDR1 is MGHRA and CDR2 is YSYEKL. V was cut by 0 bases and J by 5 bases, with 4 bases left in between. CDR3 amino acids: CASSQDGTGELFF. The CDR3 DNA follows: TGCGCCAGCAGCCAAGACGGTACCGGGGAGCTGTTTTTT.

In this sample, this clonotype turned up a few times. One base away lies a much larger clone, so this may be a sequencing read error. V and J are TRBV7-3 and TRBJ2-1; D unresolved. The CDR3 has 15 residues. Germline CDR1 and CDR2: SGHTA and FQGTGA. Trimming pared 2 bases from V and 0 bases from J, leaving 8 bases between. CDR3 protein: CASSLAWSSYNEQFF. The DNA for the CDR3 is TGTGCCAGCAGCTTAGCGTGGAGCTCCTACAATGAGCAGTTCTTC.

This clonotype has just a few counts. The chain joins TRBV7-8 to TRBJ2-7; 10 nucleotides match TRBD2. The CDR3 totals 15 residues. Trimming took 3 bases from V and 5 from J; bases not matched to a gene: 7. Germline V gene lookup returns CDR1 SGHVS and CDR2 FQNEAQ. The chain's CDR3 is CASSFLAGEFHEQYF. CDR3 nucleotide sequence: TGTGCCAGCAGCTTTCTAGCGGGAGAGTTCCACGAGCAGTACTTC.

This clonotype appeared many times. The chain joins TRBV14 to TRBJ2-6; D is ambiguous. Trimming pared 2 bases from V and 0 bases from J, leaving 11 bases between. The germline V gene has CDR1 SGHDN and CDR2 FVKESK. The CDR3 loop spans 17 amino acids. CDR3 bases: TGTGCCAGCAGCCAAAGGCGGCGGTACTCTGGGGCCAACGTCCTGACTTTC. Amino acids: CASSQRRRYSGANVLTF.

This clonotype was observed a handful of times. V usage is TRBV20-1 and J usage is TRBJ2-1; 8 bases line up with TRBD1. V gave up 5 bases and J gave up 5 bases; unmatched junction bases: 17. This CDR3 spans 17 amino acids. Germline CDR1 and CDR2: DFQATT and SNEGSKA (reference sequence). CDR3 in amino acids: CSAVLLGLTGEHNEQFF. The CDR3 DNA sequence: TGCAGTGCTGTGCTATTGGGATTGACAGGGGAACACAATGAGCAGTTCTTC.

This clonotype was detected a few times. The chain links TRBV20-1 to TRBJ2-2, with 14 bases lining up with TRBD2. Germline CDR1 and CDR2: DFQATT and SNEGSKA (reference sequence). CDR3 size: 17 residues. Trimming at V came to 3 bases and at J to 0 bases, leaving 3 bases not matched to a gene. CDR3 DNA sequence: TGCAGTGCTAGGGGACTAGCGGGAGTGGCGAACACCGGGGAGCTGTTTTTT. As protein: CSARGLAGVANTGELFF.

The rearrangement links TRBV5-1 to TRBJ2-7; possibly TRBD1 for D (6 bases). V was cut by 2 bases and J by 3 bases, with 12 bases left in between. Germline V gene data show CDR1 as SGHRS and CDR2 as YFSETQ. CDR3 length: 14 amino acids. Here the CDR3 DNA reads TGCGCCAGCAGCTTTGAAACAGGGAACTACGAGCAGTACTTC. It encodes CASSFETGNYEQYF. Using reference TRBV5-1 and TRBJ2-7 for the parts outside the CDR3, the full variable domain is KAGVTQTPRYLIKTRGQQVTLSCSPISGHRSVSWYQQTPGQGLQFLFEYFSETQRNKGNFPGRFSGRQFSNSRSEMNVSTLELGDSALYLCASSFETGNYEQYFGPGTRLTVT.

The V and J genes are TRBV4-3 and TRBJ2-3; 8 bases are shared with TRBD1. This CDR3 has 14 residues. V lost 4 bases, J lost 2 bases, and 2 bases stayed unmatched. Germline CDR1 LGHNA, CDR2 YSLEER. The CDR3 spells CASSPDRATDTQYF. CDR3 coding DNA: TGCGCCAGCAGCCCGGACAGGGCCACAGATACGCAGTATTTT.

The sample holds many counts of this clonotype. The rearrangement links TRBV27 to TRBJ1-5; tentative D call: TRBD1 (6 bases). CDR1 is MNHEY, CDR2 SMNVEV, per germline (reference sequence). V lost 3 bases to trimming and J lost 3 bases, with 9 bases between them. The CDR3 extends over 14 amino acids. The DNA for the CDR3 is TGTGCCAGCAGTTTGGGGGGCGTCAATCAGCCCCAGCATTTT. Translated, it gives CASSLGGVNQPQHF.

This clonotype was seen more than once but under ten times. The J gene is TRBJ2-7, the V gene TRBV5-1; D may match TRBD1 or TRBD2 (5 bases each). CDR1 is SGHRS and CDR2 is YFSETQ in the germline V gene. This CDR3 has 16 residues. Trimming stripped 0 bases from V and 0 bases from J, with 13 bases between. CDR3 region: CASSLAEGSSSYEQYF. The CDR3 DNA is TGCGCCAGCAGCTTGGCCGAGGGGTCGAGCTCCTACGAGCAGTACTTC.

CDR3 in DNA: TGTGCCAGCAGCTTAGTCCTGGCGGGACTAGCGAACACCGGGGAGCTGTTTTTT. Residues: CASSLVLAGLANTGELFF. The chain links TRBV11-1 to TRBJ2-2, with 8 bases aligning to TRBD2. Germline CDR1 SGHAT, CDR2 FQDESV (reference sequence). The CDR3 is 18 amino acids. V trimming: 1 base; J trimming: 0 bases; junction bases outside the gene matches: 7.

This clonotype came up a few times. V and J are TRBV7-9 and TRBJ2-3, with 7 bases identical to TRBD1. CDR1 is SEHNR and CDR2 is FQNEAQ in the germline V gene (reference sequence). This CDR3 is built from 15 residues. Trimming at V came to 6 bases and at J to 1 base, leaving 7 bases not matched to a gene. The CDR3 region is CASSQPGTGTDTQYF. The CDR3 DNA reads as TGTGCCAGCAGTCAACCCGGGACAGGCACAGATACGCAGTATTTT.

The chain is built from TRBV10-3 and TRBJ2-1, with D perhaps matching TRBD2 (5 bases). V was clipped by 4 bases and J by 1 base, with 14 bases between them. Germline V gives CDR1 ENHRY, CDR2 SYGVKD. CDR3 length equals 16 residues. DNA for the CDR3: TGTGCCATCAGTGCTGGTCTAGCTGGGTCCTACAATGAGCAGTTCTTC. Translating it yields CAISAGLAGSYNEQFF.

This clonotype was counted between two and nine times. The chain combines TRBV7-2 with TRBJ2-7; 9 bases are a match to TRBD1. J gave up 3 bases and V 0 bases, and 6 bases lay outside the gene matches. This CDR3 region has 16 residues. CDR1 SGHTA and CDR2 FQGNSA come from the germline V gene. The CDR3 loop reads CASSLAAGTGFYEQYF. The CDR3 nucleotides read TGTGCCAGCAGCTTAGCGGCCGGGACAGGGTTCTACGAGCAGTACTTC.

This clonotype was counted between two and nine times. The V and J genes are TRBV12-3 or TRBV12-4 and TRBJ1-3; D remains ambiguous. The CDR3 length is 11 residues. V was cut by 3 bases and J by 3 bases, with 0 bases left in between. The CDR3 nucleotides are TGTGCCAGCAGTTTTGGAAACACCATATATTTT. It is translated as CASSFGNTIYF.

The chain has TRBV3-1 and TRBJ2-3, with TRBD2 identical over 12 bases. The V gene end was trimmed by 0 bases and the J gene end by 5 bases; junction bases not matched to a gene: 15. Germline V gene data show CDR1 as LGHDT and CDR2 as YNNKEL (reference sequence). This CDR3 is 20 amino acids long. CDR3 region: CASSQDLGASGRADEDTQYF. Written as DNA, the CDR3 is TGTGCCAGCAGCCAAGATCTAGGGGCTAGCGGGAGGGCCGATGAAGATACGCAGTATTTT.

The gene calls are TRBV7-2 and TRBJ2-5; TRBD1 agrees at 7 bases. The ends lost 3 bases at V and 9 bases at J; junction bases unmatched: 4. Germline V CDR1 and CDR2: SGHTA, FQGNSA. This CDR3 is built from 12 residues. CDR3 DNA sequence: TGTGCCAGCAGCTTGGACAGGACGGCCCAGTACTTC. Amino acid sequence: CASSLDRTAQYF.

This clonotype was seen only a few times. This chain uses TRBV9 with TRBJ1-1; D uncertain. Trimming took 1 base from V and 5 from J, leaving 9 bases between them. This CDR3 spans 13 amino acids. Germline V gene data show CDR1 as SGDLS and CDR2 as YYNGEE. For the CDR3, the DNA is TGTGCCAGCAGCGTAATATCAGGTACTGAAGCTTTCTTT. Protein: CASSVISGTEAFF.

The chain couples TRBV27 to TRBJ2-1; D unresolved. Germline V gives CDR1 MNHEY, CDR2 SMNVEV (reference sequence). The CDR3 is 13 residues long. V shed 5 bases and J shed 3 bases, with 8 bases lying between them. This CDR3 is CASSPYFYNEQFF. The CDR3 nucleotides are TGTGCCAGCAGTCCCTACTTCTACAATGAGCAGTTCTTC.

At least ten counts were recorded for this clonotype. CDR3 sequence: CASSLDPRSTDTQYF. CDR3 coding DNA: TGTGCCAGCAGTTTAGACCCCAGAAGTACAGATACGCAGTATTTT. The V call is TRBV12-3 or TRBV12-4, the J call TRBJ2-3; no firm D call. V gave up 1 base and J gave up 3 bases, with 11 bases separating them. The CDR3 is 15 amino acids.

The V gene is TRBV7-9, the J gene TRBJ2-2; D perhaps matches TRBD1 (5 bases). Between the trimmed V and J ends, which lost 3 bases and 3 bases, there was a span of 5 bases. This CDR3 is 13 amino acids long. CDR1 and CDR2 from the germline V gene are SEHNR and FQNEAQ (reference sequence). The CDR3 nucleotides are TGTGCCAGCAGCTTCAGGGACACCGGGGAGCTGTTTTTT. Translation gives CASSFRDTGELFF.

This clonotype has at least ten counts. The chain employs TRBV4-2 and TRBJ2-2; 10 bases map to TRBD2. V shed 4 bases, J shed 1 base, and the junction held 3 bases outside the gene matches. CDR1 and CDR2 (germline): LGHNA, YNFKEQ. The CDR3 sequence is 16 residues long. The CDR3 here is CASSPLAGGNTGELFF. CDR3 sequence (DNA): TGTGCCAGCAGCCCCTTAGCGGGAGGGAACACCGGGGAGCTGTTTTTT.

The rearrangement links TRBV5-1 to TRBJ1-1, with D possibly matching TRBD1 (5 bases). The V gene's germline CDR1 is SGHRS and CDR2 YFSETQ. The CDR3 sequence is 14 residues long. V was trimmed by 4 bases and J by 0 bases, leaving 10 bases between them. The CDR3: CASSSRQLNTEAFF. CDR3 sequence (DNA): TGCGCCAGCAGCAGTCGACAGTTGAACACTGAAGCTTTCTTT.